This TCR beta chain originates from a study of vaccination and CD4 T cells after COVID-19. The wider study: Control cultures were given a CEFX pool, an HIV-1 Nef pool, or no peptide.

The treatment was: 10-day PBMC culture with coronavirus spike peptide pools or control peptides (ViraFEST assay). Half the medium was exchanged for fresh IL-2 medium on days 3 and 7. Cultured CD4+ T cell DNA was sequenced using the Oncomine TCR Beta short-read assay. TCRdb called the PCR reads again in MiXCR, with one record for every CDR3 protein. Found here are 10,000 to 15,000 distinct CDR3 sequences, 50% of them singletons; the top ten hold around 12%. With respect to this clonotype: Its antigen is undetermined.

The study, taken as a whole, reports: Spike mono-reactivity was found in 304 of the 307 vaccine-specific clones identified in convalescent patients. The study sampled relatively few convalescent patients and omitted early post-infection timepoints.

The CDR3 has 15 residues. The ends were cut back, 3 bases at V and 7 bases at J, with 18 bases in the middle. CDR1 LGHNA and CDR2 YSLEER come from the germline V gene. Sequencing was performed on CD4+ T cells from blood, cultured in vitro. This TCR came from a human donor who had recovered from COVID-19. The chain recombines TRBV4-3 with TRBJ1-1; the D gene is possibly TRBD1 (6 bases). The CDR3 reads CASSQKTQGKGEAFF. As DNA, the CDR3 is TGCGCCAGCAGCCAGAAAACCCAGGGGAAGGGTGAAGCTTTCTTT.